This TCR beta chain was identified in a study of T cells in Graves' hyperthyroidism and ophthalmopathy. Overall study: At initial diagnosis, before any treatment had begun, peripheral blood was obtained.

This clonotype appeared many times. Antigen unknown. Diagnosis relied on clinical symptoms, serum thyroxine and TRAb, thyroid ultrasound and orbital computed tomography. The study, taken as a whole, reports: The model identified upcoming ophthalmopathy a median approximately seven months ahead of onset.

It was RNA transcripts that yielded the amplified TCR beta CDR3 regions. A first-round RT-PCR of the TCR CDR3 used the HTBI primer set. MiXCR was run by TCRdb on the multiplex PCR reads, yielding one entry per CDR3 protein. The table lists about 380,000 distinct CDR3 sequences, approximately 15% of them singletons. CDR3 length: 14 residues. The germline CDR1 and CDR2 sequences are MNHEY and SMNVEV (reference sequence). The V and J ends lost 8 bases and 4 bases respectively, with 17 bases between them. Sequencing used blood. The receptor was isolated from a woman aged 60-75 years with Graves' hyperthyroidism. The chain links TRBV27 to TRBJ1-1; possibly TRBD1 for D (6 bases). The CDR3, as DNA: TGTGCCAGCGGCCCCCCTTTAGGGGGCACTGAAGCTTTCTTT. This gives the protein CASGPPLGGTEAFF.